This T cell receptor (beta chain) was recovered during a study of T cells in Graves' hyperthyroidism and ophthalmopathy. Study-level points and caveats: A 13 V-J signature model discriminated ophthalmopathy versus stable hyperthyroidism.

Using RNA transcripts as the source, TCR beta CDR3 regions were amplified. Initially, a first-round RT-PCR of the TCR CDR3 employed the HTBI primer set. TCRdb itself ran the multiplex PCR reads through MiXCR, one entry per CDR3 protein. The repertoire consists of about 600,000 distinct CDR3 sequences, with around 16% occurring once and the leading ten covering less than 3.5%. This clonotype was picked up a small number of times. Its antigen is not known. Germline CDR1 reads MNHNS; CDR2 reads SASEGT. V was shortened by 4 bases and J by 6 bases, with 7 bases between the two germline ends. This CDR3 is built from 12 residues.

The rearrangement uses TRBV6-1 and TRBJ1-5; no reliable D call. The sequenced sample consisted of blood. This sequence was found in a woman aged 40 to 50 with Graves' ophthalmopathy. The CDR3 protein is CASSARGQPQHF. Here the CDR3 DNA reads TGTGCCAGCAGTGCGCGGGGTCAGCCCCAGCATTTT.